The clone carrying this TCR beta chain has a handful of counts. These data originate in a study of blood T cell repertoires in COVID-19. As for the study in general: The samples span acute and convalescent COVID-19 from the United States, Italy and Spain. Sample material is recorded as cDNA or gDNA derived from T cells, B-cell-depleted T cells, or PBMCs.

Per the study methods: The assay estimated nucleated cells by amplifying reference gene primers. Sequencing was performed with immunoSEQ multiplex PCR; in TCRdb, only in-frame clones are kept and a portion is missing. V and J calls and clone size are those listed in that table; D and trimming were worked out from the DNA. The sample lists under 300,000 clones, around 80% seen once, with over 1.2% in the top ten. Trimming removed 6 bases from V and 5 bases from J, with 13 bases in between. This CDR3 is 13 amino acids long. Germline V lookup: CDR1 SGHTA, CDR2 FQGNSA. This chain joins TRBV7-2 and TRBJ2-5; no definite D call. The sequence was obtained from a woman in her thirties or forties who had recovered from COVID-19. Material for sequencing was peripheral blood. The chain's CDR3 is CASRRGVGETQYF. The CDR3 nucleotides read TGTGCCAGCAGACGAGGCGTCGGGGAGACCCAGTACTTC.